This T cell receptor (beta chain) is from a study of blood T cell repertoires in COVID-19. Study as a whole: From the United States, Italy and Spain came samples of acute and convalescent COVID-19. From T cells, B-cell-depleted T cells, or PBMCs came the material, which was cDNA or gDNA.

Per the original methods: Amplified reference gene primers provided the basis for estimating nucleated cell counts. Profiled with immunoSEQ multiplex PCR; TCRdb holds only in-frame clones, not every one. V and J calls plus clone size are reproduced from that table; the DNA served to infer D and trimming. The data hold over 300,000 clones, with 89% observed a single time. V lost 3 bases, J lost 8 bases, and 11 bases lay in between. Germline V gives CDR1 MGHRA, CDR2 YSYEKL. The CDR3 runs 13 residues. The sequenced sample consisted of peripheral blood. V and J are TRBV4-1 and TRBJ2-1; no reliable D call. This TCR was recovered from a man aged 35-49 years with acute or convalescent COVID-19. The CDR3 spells CASSQVVADEQFF. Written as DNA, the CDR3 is TGCGCCAGCAGCCAGGTCGTCGCAGATGAGCAGTTCTTC.